This TCR beta chain was recovered during a study of cytotoxic CD8 clonotypes in ibrutinib-treated CLL (TCRdb year 2021). The study in broad terms: The cohort included roughly 15 treatment-naive and eleven to twelve relapsed/refractory patients; 17 to 18 were IGHV unmutated. Responses were partial in 24 patients and complete in 2; after median approximately 66 months follow-up, roughly 15 stayed in remission and approximately 12 progressed. The response samples were drawn at a median of approximately 12 months into treatment, with a range of roughly 6 to 36 months. On average, each sample yielded 250,000 to 300,000 productive templates and around 98,000 productive rearrangements. Of the approximately 86 people in the trial, around 24 had longitudinal samples available. Cryopreserved peripheral blood mononuclear cells were obtained prior to treatment, at the time of response, and at either disease progression or sustained remission. Patients were still on ibrutinib when every remission and progressive disease sample was collected.

The sample holds a few counts of this clone. Its cognate antigen has yet to be identified. No per-base quality is available; no much larger clone lies one base away. Sample time point, as interpreted from the label and publication: roughly 25 months on ibrutinib. For TCR beta library preparation, roughly 2.1 micrograms of genomic DNA were isolated from cryopreserved PBMCs. Longitudinal blood samples from CLL patients receiving ibrutinib monotherapy were subjected to high-throughput TCR beta sequencing. The patients were enrolled in a single-center, open-label phase 2 trial of ibrutinib monotherapy. The research as a whole found: Baseline clonality exceeded that of age-matched healthy donors and correlated strongly with circulating CD8+ T-cell counts. Sampling times were not matched between patients in sustained remission and patients whose disease was progressing, and lymph node repertoires were not examined. Public clonotypes were rare and either contracted or stayed stable during treatment, and the rise in clonality at ibrutinib response reflected the expansion of private clonotypes. Clonality rose at ibrutinib response, remained stable during sustained remission, and dropped back toward baseline at progression.

The CDR3 goes from the cysteine to the phenylalanine over 16 residues. Just the 48-base CDR3 DNA is kept, in frame starting at base 1. Per the germline V gene, ENHRY is the CDR1 and SYGVKD is the CDR2. Trimming removed 5 bases from V and 1 base from J; the gene matches leave 8 bases unexplained. A MiSeq instrument was used for deep resolution sequencing, which targeted depths ranging from 1 in 1 million up to 1 in 200,000 T cells, with coverage averaging 10x for each clonotype. TCR beta libraries were generated with the immunoSEQ hsTCRB Kit. As for the authors' bioinformatics: Data were analyzed with ImmunoSEQ Data Assistant and ImmunoSEQ Analyzer, with V, D and J genes assigned per IMGT definitions. Clonality was computed as one minus normalized Shannon entropy of productive rearrangement frequencies, ranging from 0 to 1. Public clonotype analysis was restricted to overrepresented clonotypes comprising at least 0.05% of each patient's repertoire. Approximately 13 age-matched healthy donor repertoires from immuneACCESS served as clonality controls. TCRdb mirrors the immuneACCESS table, restricted to in-frame sequences. Some clones are absent from its copies; in checked studies, under half trace to an unresolved V gene, and the reason for the others is unknown. That table is the source of V, J and clone size, and D and trimming were worked out from the DNA. The sample table shows roughly 150,000 clones, and about three quarters are seen once. The ten largest clones represent 5.1% of the sample.

The rearranged chain carries TRBV10-3 and TRBJ2-1; TRBD2 matches 7 bases in the middle. Sequencing used PBMCs, obtained after 24 months of ibrutinib treatment. The receptor was isolated from a human donor with chronic lymphocytic leukemia. The CDR3 region has the sequence CAISQTAGGSYNEQFF. Read as DNA, the sequence is TGTGCCATCAGTCAGACAGCCGGGGGGTCCTACAATGAGCAGTTCTTC.